The entry below describes one TCR beta chain. The antigen remains unidentified. This entry belongs to a study of cytomegalovirus exposure and HLA in healthy donors. Study observations and caveats: The authors later found most CMV-associated TCR beta chains appeared HLA-restricted.

Trimming shortened V by 2 bases and J by 9 bases, and 11 bases separated the two germline ends. The CDR3 sequence is 13 residues long. Germline values: CDR1 MNHEY, CDR2 SMNVEV (reference sequence). Primers for the PCR totalled 60 Vbeta and 13 Jbeta. The data were produced by immunoSEQ multiplex PCR, yet TCRdb's version contains in-frame clones alone and is incomplete. The table lists some 150,000 clones. This receptor was taken from a woman between 18 and 30 years old in good health and CMV-seropositive. The V gene is TRBV27, the J gene TRBJ2-4; D is perhaps TRBD2 (5 bases). Sequenced: PBMCs. Here the CDR3 DNA reads TGTGCCAGCAGTTTAAGCTGGCGGGCCATTCAGTACTTC. It yields the protein CASSLSWRAIQYF.